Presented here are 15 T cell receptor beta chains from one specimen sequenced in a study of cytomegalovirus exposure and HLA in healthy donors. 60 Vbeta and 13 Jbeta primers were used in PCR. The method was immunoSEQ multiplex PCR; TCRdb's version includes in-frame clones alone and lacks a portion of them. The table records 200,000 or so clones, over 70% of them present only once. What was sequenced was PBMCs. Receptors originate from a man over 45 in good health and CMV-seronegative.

CDR3 in amino acids: CASRLTGQRGYTF. The CDR3 coding sequence is TGTGCCAGCAGATTGACAGGGCAGCGCGGCTACACCTTC. The rearrangement links TRBV6-1 to TRBJ1-2; 7 bases line up with TRBD1. Germline loops: CDR1 MNHNS, CDR2 SASEGT. Unmatched junction bases numbered 9, after V lost 6 bases and J lost 8 bases. This CDR3 has 13 amino acids.

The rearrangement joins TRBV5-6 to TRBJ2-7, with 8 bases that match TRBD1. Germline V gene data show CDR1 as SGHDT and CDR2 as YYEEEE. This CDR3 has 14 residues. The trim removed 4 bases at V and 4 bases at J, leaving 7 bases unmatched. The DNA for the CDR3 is TGTGCCAGCAGCCCGGGACAGGCAGATTACGAGCAGTACTTC. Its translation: CASSPGQADYEQYF.

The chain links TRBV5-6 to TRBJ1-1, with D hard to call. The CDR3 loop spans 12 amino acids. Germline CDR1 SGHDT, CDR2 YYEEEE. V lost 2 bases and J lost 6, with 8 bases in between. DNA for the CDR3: TGTGCCAGCAGCTTTTCGGGGTCTGAAGCTTTCTTT. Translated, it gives CASSFSGSEAFF.

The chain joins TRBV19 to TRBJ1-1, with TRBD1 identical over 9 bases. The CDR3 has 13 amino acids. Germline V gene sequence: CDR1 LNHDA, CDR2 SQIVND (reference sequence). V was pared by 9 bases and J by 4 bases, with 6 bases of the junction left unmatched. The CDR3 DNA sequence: TGTGCCAGCAGGGACAGGGAGGGCACTGAAGCTTTCTTT. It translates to CASRDREGTEAFF.

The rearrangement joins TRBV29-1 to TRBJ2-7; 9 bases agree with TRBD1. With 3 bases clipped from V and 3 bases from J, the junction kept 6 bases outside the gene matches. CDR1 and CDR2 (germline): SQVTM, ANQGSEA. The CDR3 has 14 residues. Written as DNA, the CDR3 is TGCAGCGTTGACCGGACAGGGGAAGGCTACGAGCAGTACTTC. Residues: CSVDRTGEGYEQYF.

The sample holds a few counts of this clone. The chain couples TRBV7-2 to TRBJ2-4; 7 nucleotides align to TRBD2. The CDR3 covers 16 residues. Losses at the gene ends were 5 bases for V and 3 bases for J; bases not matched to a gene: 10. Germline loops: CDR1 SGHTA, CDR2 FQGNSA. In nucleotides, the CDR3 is TGTGCCAGCAGCCGCACCCTCCAGCGGGACAAAAACATTCAGTACTTC. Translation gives CASSRTLQRDKNIQYF.

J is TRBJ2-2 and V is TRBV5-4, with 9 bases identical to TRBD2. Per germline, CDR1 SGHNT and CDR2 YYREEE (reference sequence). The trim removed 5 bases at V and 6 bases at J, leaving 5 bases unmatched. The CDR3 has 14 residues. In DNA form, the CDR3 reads TGTGCCAGCAGTAATAGCGGGGGAGCCGGGGAGCTGTTTTTT. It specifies CASSNSGGAGELFF.

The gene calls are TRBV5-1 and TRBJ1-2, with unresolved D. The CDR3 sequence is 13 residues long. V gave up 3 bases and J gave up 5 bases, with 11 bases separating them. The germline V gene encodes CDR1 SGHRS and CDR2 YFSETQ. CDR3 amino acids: CASSSPGGYGYTF. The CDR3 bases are TGCGCCAGCAGCTCCCCCGGAGGGTATGGCTACACCTTC. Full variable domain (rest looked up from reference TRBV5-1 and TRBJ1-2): KAGVTQTPRYLIKTRGQQVTLSCSPISGHRSVSWYQQTPGQGLQFLFEYFSETQRNKGNFPGRFSGRQFSNSRSEMNVSTLELGDSALYLCASSSPGGYGYTFGSGTRLTVV.

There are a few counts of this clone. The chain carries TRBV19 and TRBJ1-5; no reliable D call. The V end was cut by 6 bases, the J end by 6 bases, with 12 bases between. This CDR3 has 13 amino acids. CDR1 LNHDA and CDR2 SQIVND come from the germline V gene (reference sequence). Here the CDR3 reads CASSKESLQPQHF. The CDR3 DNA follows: TGTGCCAGTAGCAAGGAGTCACTTCAGCCCCAGCATTTT.

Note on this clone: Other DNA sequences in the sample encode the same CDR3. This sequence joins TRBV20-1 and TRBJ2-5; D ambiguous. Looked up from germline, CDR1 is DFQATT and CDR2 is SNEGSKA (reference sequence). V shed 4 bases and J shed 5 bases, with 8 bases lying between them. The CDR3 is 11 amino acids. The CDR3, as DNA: TGCAGTGCTACGCCCGGGGAGACCCAGTACTTC. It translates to CSATPGETQYF.

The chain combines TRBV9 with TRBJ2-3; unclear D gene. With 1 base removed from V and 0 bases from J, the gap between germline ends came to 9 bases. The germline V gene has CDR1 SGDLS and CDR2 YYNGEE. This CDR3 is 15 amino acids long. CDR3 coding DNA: TGTGCCAGCAGCGTACCTCCAACTAGCACAGATACGCAGTATTTT. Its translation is CASSVPPTSTDTQYF.

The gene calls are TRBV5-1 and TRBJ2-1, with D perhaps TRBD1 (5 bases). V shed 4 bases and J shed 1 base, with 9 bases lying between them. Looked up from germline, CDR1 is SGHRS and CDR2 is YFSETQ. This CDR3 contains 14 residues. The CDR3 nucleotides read TGCGCCAGCAGCGTTCAGGGTTCCTACAATGAGCAGTTCTTC. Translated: CASSVQGSYNEQFF.

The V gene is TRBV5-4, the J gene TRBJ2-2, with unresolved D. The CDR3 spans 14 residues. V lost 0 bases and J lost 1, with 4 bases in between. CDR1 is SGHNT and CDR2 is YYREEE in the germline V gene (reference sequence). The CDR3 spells CASSLEQNTGELFF. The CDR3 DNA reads TGTGCCAGCAGCTTGGAACAGAACACCGGGGAGCTGTTTTTT.

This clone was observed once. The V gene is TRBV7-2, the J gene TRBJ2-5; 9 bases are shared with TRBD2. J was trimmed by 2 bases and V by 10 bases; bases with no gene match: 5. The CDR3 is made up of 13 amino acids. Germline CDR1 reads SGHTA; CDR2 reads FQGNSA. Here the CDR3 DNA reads TGTGCCACGGAGCGGGGGGCTCAAGAGACCCAGTACTTC. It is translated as CATERGAQETQYF.

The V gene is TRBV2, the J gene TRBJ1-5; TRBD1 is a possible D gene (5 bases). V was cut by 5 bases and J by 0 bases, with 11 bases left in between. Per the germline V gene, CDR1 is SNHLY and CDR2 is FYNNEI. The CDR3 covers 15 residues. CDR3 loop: CASSRQNYSNQPQHF. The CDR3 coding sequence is TGTGCCAGCAGTCGACAGAACTATAGCAATCAGCCCCAGCATTTT.